One sample yielded the 2 T cell receptor beta chains listed below, sequenced in a study of cytomegalovirus exposure and HLA in healthy donors. The study ran its PCR with 60 Vbeta and 13 Jbeta primers. Data came from immunoSEQ multiplex PCR; TCRdb stores just in-frame clones and leaves some out. The data hold under 200,000 clones, with around 82% observed a single time. Sequencing used PBMCs. Receptors originate from a man aged 60 to 69 in good health and CMV-seronegative.

There are a few counts of this clone. This chain joins TRBV15 and TRBJ2-1; perhaps TRBD2 as D (5 bases). The CDR3 loop spans 15 amino acids. The germline V and J ends were trimmed by 3 bases and 0 bases, with 9 bases remaining between them. CDR1 LNHNV and CDR2 YYDKDF come from the germline V gene (reference sequence). CDR3 region: CATSRGSASYNEQFF. The CDR3 region has the DNA TGTGCCACCAGCAGGGGGAGTGCCTCCTACAATGAGCAGTTCTTC.

As for this clone: The junction differs from germline at one of its ends, possibly a read error. This chain joins TRBV5-1 and TRBJ1-2; 7 nucleotides agree with TRBD1. CDR1 and CDR2 (germline): SGHRS, YFSETQ. This CDR3 has 13 residues. The CDR3 region is CASSPGQTYGYPF. The CDR3 DNA reads as TGCGCCAGCAGCCCGGGACAGACGTATGGCTACCCCTTC.